Each of the 29 T cell receptor beta chains below was sequenced from the same sample in a study of T cell responses to AZD1222 COVID-19 vaccine. This table comes from immunoSEQ multiplex PCR, and its TCRdb copy is limited to in-frame clones, with some not included. Of about 74,000 clones listed, roughly 85% were seen once; the top ten hold roughly 2.7%. Sequenced material: peripheral blood, taken on day 0 of AZD1222 vaccination. The source of these receptors is an adult in good health.

The chain is built from TRBV9 and TRBJ2-3; a weak D match, TRBD2 (6 bases). Germline V gives CDR1 SGDLS, CDR2 YYNGEE. V lost 3 bases, J lost 0 bases, and 11 bases lay in between. There are 15 residues in the CDR3. The CDR3 nucleotides read TGTGCCAGCAGCGAAGGCGGGGCTAGCACAGATACGCAGTATTTT. It specifies CASSEGGASTDTQYF.

This chain connects TRBV7-3 to TRBJ2-7; D not certain. The CDR3 length is 13 residues. Germline loops: CDR1 SGHTA, CDR2 FQGTGA. V was clipped by 3 bases and J by 6 bases, with 12 bases between them. This chain's CDR3 is CASSLGGSSEQYF. The CDR3 nucleotides are TGTGCCAGCAGCTTGGGCGGTTCGAGCGAGCAGTACTTC. The whole variable domain, remainder taken from reference TRBV7-3 and TRBJ2-7, is GAGVSQTPSNKVTEKGKYVELRCDPISGHTALYWYRQSLGQGPEFLIYFQGTGAADDSGLPNDRFFAVRPEGSVSTLKIQRTERGDSAVYLCASSLGGSSEQYFGPGTRLTVT.

This chain links TRBV10-3 with TRBJ1-4; no firm D call. The germline V gene encodes CDR1 ENHRY and CDR2 SYGVKD. This CDR3 spans 13 amino acids. V was shortened by 2 bases and J by 8 bases, with 9 bases between the two germline ends. DNA of the CDR3: TGTGCCATCAGTGAGGACAAAGGGGAAAAACTGTTTTTT. This encodes CAISEDKGEKLFF.

This sequence joins TRBV5-1 and TRBJ2-5; TRBD1 agrees at 7 bases. The CDR3 runs to 14 residues. Germline trimming cut 5 bases from V and 3 bases from J; bases unmatched to any gene: 7. Germline V lookup: CDR1 SGHRS, CDR2 YFSETQ. CDR3 DNA sequence: TGCGCCAGCAGGGAAGGGACAGTTAAAGAGACCCAGTACTTC. Protein: CASREGTVKETQYF.

This chain uses TRBV24-1 with TRBJ2-1; 11 bases align to TRBD1. Germline V gene sequence: CDR1 KGHDR, CDR2 SFDVKD. This CDR3 contains 15 residues. V trimming: 4 bases; J trimming: 6 bases; junction bases outside the gene matches: 4. CDR3: CATSDRTGGVNEQFF. The CDR3 DNA reads TGTGCCACCAGTGACCGGACAGGGGGCGTCAATGAGCAGTTCTTC.

The J gene is TRBJ2-2, the V gene TRBV19; TRBD1 agrees at 7 bases. Germline V gene sequence: CDR1 LNHDA, CDR2 SQIVND (reference sequence). The CDR3 spans 15 residues. After removal of 5 bases from V and 4 bases from J, the junction contained 7 bases not matched to a gene. DNA of the CDR3: TGTGCCAGTAGTCCATTCGGGACAGCCACCGGGGAGCTGTTTTTT. As protein: CASSPFGTATGELFF.

The V and J genes are TRBV5-1 and TRBJ1-5; TRBD1 matches at 8 bases. Trimming took 4 bases from V and 4 from J; bases not matched to a gene: 7. Germline values: CDR1 SGHRS, CDR2 YFSETQ. This CDR3 has 15 amino acids. The CDR3: CASSVDTGGNQPQHF. The CDR3 DNA reads TGCGCCAGCAGCGTAGATACAGGGGGGAATCAGCCCCAGCATTTT.

V and J are TRBV5-1 and TRBJ1-2; D unclear. This CDR3 is built from 14 residues. The germline V and J ends were trimmed by 0 bases and 4 bases, with 10 bases remaining between them. The germline gives CDR1 SGHRS, CDR2 YFSETQ. CDR3 region: CASSLEGSAYGYTF. The CDR3 DNA is TGCGCCAGCAGCTTGGAGGGTTCGGCCTATGGCTACACCTTC.

The CDR3: CASSVRQGMDEQYF. DNA of the CDR3: TGTGCCAGCAGCGTAAGACAGGGAATGGACGAGCAGTACTTC. The V and J genes are TRBV7-2 and TRBJ2-7, with 7 bases matching TRBD1. The CDR3 loop spans 14 amino acids. V was clipped by 5 bases and J by 5 bases; unmatched bases: 9. Per germline, CDR1 SGHTA and CDR2 FQGNSA.

The genes are TRBV4-3 and TRBJ1-4; D gene uncertain. V dropped 1 base and J dropped 0 bases, with 9 bases sitting between them. The CDR3 spans 16 residues. Germline assignment: CDR1 LGHNA and CDR2 YSLEER. The CDR3 bases are TGCGCCAGCAGCCAAGCGGGCGTCGCAACTAATGAAAAACTGTTTTTT. Protein: CASSQAGVATNEKLFF.

This clone came up once. V usage is TRBV30 and J usage is TRBJ1-1; maybe TRBD1 (5 bases). Germline V gene sequence: CDR1 GTSNPN, CDR2 SVGIG (reference sequence). Trimming removed 4 bases at V and 0 bases at J, with 9 bases between. The CDR3 spans 13 residues. CDR3 loop: CAWNGGMNTEAFF. CDR3 sequence (DNA): TGTGCCTGGAACGGGGGAATGAACACTGAAGCTTTCTTT. Full variable domain (remainder filled in from reference TRBV30 and TRBJ1-1): SQTIHQWPATLVQPVGSPLSLECTVEGTSNPNLYWYRQAAGRGLQLLFYSVGIGQISSEVPQNLSASRPQDRQFILSSKKLLLSDSGFYLCAWNGGMNTEAFFGQGTRLTVV.

The gene calls are TRBV5-4 and TRBJ2-2; D gene ambiguous. The CDR3 runs 13 residues. Trimming took off 2 bases at V and 1 base at J, with 3 bases between the two ends. The germline V gene has CDR1 SGHNT and CDR2 YYREEE (reference sequence). This CDR3 is CASSFENTGELFF. The CDR3 DNA follows: TGTGCCAGCAGCTTCGAGAACACCGGGGAGCTGTTTTTT. Supplemented by reference TRBV5-4 and TRBJ2-2, the full variable domain reads ETGVTQSPTHLIKTRGQQVTLRCSSQSGHNTVSWYQQALGQGPQFIFQYYREEENGRGNFPPRFSGLQFPNYSSELNVNALELDDSALYLCASSFENTGELFFGEGSRLTVL.

This chain joins TRBV7-2 and TRBJ1-3; unclear D gene. CDR3 length equals 14 residues. Germline loops: CDR1 SGHTA, CDR2 FQGNSA. Trimming cost V 6 bases and J 0 bases, with 9 bases left between them. CDR3 DNA: TGTGCCAGCAGGCCCGCCCTCTCTGGAAACACCATATATTTT. It is translated as CASRPALSGNTIYF.

The chain's CDR3 is CASTGDTQYF. The CDR3 region has the DNA TGCGCCAGCACAGGAGATACGCAGTATTTT. This chain joins TRBV5-1 and TRBJ2-3; D is unresolved. There are 10 residues in the CDR3. Trimming left V 6 bases short and J 5 bases short, with 4 bases between. The germline gives CDR1 SGHRS, CDR2 YFSETQ.

This clone has only one observation. The chain couples TRBV24-1 to TRBJ1-2; D is unresolved. The CDR3 totals 12 residues. The V end lost 4 bases, the J end lost 7 bases, and 9 bases lay between the germline ends. Germline V gene lookup returns CDR1 KGHDR and CDR2 SFDVKD. The chain's CDR3 is CATSDRSSGYTF. The CDR3 DNA reads as TGTGCCACCAGTGACCGATCCTCTGGCTACACCTTC.

The chain has TRBV18 and TRBJ2-1, with D maybe TRBD1 (6 bases). Trimming took 6 bases from V and 4 from J, leaving 13 bases between them. From germline, CDR1 is KGHSH and CDR2 LQKENI. The CDR3 contains 14 residues. The CDR3 DNA reads TGTGCCAGCTCCCCTGGGACAATATACAATGAGCAGTTCTTC. Translating gives CASSPGTIYNEQFF. Full variable domain (missing parts from reference TRBV18 and TRBJ2-1): NAGVMQNPRHLVRRRGQEARLRCSPMKGHSHVYWYRQLPEEGLKFMVYLQKENIIDESGMPKERFSAEFPKEGPSILRIQQVVRGDSAAYFCASSPGTIYNEQFFGPGTRLTVL.

This clone was counted only a few times. CDR3 sequence reads: CASSPGLYTGELFF. The DNA for the CDR3 is TGCGCCAGCAGCCCTGGGCTTTACACCGGGGAGCTGTTTTTT. The V gene is TRBV5-1, the J gene TRBJ2-2; D is uncertain. Germline V gene data show CDR1 as SGHRS and CDR2 as YFSETQ. The CDR3 is made up of 14 amino acids. The V end was cut by 4 bases, the J end by 3 bases, with 10 bases between.

The V call is TRBV7-3, the J call TRBJ2-3, with D tentatively TRBD2 (5 bases). Trimming took 5 bases from V and 2 from J, leaving 8 bases between them. CDR1 is SGHTA and CDR2 is FQGTGA in the germline V gene. The CDR3 is made up of 13 amino acids. CDR3 in DNA: TGTGCCAGCAGCCCGGACTTCACAGATACGCAGTATTTT. Translating gives CASSPDFTDTQYF.

The chain recombines TRBV19 with TRBJ1-2; 7 bases align to TRBD1. With V trimmed by 10 bases and J by 2 bases, 19 bases remained unmatched. The CDR3 length is 17 residues. CDR1 and CDR2 (germline): LNHDA, SQIVND (reference sequence). The CDR3 protein is CATSKSVAGGQNYGYTF. CDR3 in DNA: TGTGCCACTTCGAAGTCCGTAGCGGGGGGACAGAACTATGGCTACACCTTC.

This chain uses TRBV4-1 with TRBJ2-7; 15 nucleotides align to TRBD2. Germline V gives CDR1 MGHRA, CDR2 YSYEKL. The junction had 13 bases not matched to a gene; V was cut back by 4 bases and J by 0 bases. The CDR3 runs 20 residues. CDR3: CASSLPPAGTSGRSSYEQYF. The CDR3 nucleotides are TGCGCCAGCAGCCTCCCCCCGGCCGGGACTAGCGGGAGGTCCTCCTACGAGCAGTACTTC.

CDR3 sequence: CASSATGAGNTIYF. The DNA of the CDR3 is TGTGCCAGCAGCGCCACAGGGGCTGGAAACACCATATATTTT. This sequence joins TRBV5-4 and TRBJ1-3, with 7 positions matching TRBD1. Germline assignment: CDR1 SGHNT and CDR2 YYREEE (reference sequence). This CDR3 has 14 residues. With 4 bases clipped from V and 2 bases from J, the junction kept 3 bases outside the gene matches.

The chain links TRBV9 to TRBJ2-7, with D uncertain. The V gene lost 0 bases and the J gene lost 0 bases, with 7 bases spanning the gap. Germline CDR1 is SGDLS and CDR2 is YYNGEE. There are 14 residues in the CDR3. The CDR3 loop reads CASSVDVNSYEQYF. CDR3 sequence (DNA): TGTGCCAGCAGCGTAGACGTCAACTCCTACGAGCAGTACTTC.

V is TRBV18 and J is TRBJ2-3, with a weak D call TRBD1 (5 bases). Germline V gene sequence: CDR1 KGHSH, CDR2 LQKENI. Trimming cost V 6 bases and J 3 bases, with 16 bases left between them. This CDR3 spans 15 amino acids. CDR3 sequence: CASSIGQPPTDTQYF. The CDR3 DNA follows: TGTGCCAGCTCTATAGGACAACCGCCGACAGATACGCAGTATTTT.

This clone has more than one count but fewer than ten. J is TRBJ2-1 and V is TRBV6-5, with D tentatively TRBD2 (6 bases). The germline gives CDR1 MNHEY, CDR2 SVGAGI. V gave up 5 bases and J gave up 6 bases, with 17 bases separating them. The CDR3 consists of 15 residues. CDR3 DNA sequence: TGTGCCAGCAGTCCTAGACTAGATCCGGGCAATGAGCAGTTCTTC. Protein product: CASSPRLDPGNEQFF.

The V gene is TRBV11-2, the J gene TRBJ1-5; D unclear. Trimming shortened V by 0 bases and J by 0 bases, and 6 bases separated the two germline ends. CDR3 size: 15 residues. Germline lookup yields CDR1 SGHAT and CDR2 FQNNGV. The CDR3, as DNA: TGTGCCAGCAGCTTAGACACGCATAGCAATCAGCCCCAGCATTTT. This codes for CASSLDTHSNQPQHF.

The chain is built from TRBV28 and TRBJ1-1; D not resolved. This CDR3 spans 12 amino acids. V lost 2 bases, J lost 3 bases, and 4 bases lay in between. Germline V gene data show CDR1 as MDHEN and CDR2 as SYDVKM. The CDR3 reads CASSLMHTEAFF. CDR3 DNA sequence: TGTGCCAGCAGTTTAATGCACACTGAAGCTTTCTTT.

The chain carries TRBV7-2 and TRBJ2-2; 8 nucleotides align to TRBD1. With 1 base clipped from V and 4 bases from J, the junction kept 5 bases outside the gene matches. The length of the CDR3 is 16 residues. Germline lookup yields CDR1 SGHTA and CDR2 FQGNSA. The CDR3 DNA reads TGTGCCAGCAGCTTAGGGCAGGGGGCGGGCACCGGGGAGCTGTTTTTT. It specifies CASSLGQGAGTGELFF.

The V and J genes are TRBV28 and TRBJ2-1; 10 nucleotides agree with TRBD2. The CDR3 runs to 15 residues. Germline V CDR1 and CDR2: MDHEN, SYDVKM. V shed 3 bases and J 6 bases; nucleotides not matched to a gene: 5. The DNA for the CDR3 is TGTGCCAGCAGTTTGCCGCTAGCGGGAGTCAATGAGCAGTTCTTC. The encoded protein is CASSLPLAGVNEQFF.

The chain joins TRBV3-1 (or the pseudogene TRBV3-2) to TRBJ2-1; the D is unclear. Germline V lookup: CDR1 LGHDT, CDR2 YNNKEL (reference sequence). There are 14 residues in the CDR3. The ends were cut back, 0 bases at V and 7 bases at J, with 10 bases in the middle. For the CDR3, the DNA is TGTGCCAGCAGCCAAGAACCAGCGAGGAATGAGCAGTTCTTC. The encoded protein is CASSQEPARNEQFF.